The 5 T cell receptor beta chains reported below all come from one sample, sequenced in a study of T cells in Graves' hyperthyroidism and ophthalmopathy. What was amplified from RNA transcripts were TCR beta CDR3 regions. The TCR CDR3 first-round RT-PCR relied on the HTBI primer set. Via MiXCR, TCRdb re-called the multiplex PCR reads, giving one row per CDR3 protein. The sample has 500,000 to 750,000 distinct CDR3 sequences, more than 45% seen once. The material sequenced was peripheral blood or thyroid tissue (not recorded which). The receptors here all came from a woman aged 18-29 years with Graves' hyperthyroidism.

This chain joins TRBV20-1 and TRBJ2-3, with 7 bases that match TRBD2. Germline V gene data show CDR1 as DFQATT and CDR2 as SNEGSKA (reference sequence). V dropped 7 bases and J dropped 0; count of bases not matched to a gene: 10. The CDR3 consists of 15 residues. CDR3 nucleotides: TGCAGTGTTTTAGCTCCTAGCGGAAGCACAGATACGCAGTATTTT. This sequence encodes CSVLAPSGSTDTQYF.

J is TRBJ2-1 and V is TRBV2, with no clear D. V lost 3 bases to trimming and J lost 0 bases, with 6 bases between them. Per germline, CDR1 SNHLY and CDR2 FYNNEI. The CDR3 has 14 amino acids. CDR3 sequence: CASSEVSSYNEQFF. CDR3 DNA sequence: TGTGCCAGCAGTGAGGTGAGCTCCTACAATGAGCAGTTCTTC.

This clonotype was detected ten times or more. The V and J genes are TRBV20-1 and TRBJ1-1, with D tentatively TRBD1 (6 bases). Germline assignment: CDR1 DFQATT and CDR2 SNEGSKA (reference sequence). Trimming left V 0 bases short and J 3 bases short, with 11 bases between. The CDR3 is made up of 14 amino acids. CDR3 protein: CSARDPYRDTEAFF. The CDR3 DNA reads TGCAGTGCTAGAGATCCATACAGGGACACTGAAGCTTTCTTT.

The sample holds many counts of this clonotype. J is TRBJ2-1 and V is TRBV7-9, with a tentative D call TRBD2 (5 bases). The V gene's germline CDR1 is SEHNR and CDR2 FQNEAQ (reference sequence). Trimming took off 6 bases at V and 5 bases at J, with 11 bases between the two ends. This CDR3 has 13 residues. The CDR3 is CASRERADNEQFF. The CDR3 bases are TGTGCCAGCAGGGAAAGAGCGGACAATGAGCAGTTCTTC.

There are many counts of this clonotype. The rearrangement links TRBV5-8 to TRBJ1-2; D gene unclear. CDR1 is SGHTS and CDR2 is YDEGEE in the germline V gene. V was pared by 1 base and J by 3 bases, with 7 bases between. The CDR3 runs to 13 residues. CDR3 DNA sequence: TGTGCCAGCAGCTTGTCCCGGGACTATGGCTACACCTTC. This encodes CASSLSRDYGYTF.